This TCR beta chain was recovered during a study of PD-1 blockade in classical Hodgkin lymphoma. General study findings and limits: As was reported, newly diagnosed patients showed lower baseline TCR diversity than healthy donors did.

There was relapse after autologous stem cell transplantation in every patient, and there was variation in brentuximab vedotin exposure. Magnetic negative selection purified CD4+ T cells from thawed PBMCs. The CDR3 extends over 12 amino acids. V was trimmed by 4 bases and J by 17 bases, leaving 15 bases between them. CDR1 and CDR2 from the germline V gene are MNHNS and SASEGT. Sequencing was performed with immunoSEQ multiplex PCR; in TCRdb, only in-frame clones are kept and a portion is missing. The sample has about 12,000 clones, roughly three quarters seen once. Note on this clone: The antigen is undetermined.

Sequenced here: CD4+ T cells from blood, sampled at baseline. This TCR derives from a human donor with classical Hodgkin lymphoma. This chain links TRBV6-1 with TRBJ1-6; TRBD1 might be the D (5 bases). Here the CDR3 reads CASSGNRIQVHF. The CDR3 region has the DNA TGTGCCAGCAGTGGAAACAGGATTCAGGTCCACTTT.